This is a list of T cell receptor beta chains from one sample in a study of T cells expressing NK-cell markers. TCRdb reprocessed the 5' RACE reads, keeping one entry per CDR3 protein, no DNA. Recorded for this sample: 450,000 to 600,000 distinct CDR3 sequences. Sequencing was done on a sample of blood T cells: a sorted CD56 or NKG2C T cell subset, CD4+ or CD8+ T cells, or bulk PBMC T cells (not recorded which). Every receptor here comes from a man between 18 and 35 years old in good health. The CDR3 runs from the conserved cysteine through the conserved F or W. The order of the fields is CDR3 length, V gene, J gene, CDR3 protein.

17	TRBV5-1	TRBJ1-1	CASGLVPGGGYDTEAFF
16	TRBV6-2/TRBV6-3	TRBJ2-1	CASSYSPQGSYNEQFF
16	TRBV28	TRBJ2-3	CASSLRTSGVIDTQYF
15	TRBV12-3/TRBV12-4	TRBJ2-2	CASSALWRTTGELFF
13	TRBV20-1	TRBJ2-7	CSASNNRDYEQYF
17	TRBV2	TRBJ2-7	CASSEALLTAGPYEQYF
16	TRBV7-2	TRBJ2-7	CASSAPPGTTFYEQYF
15	TRBV7-2	TRBJ2-1	CASSATSGRNNEQFF
18	TRBV6-1	TRBJ2-7	CASSRSRTWTSPAYEQYF
16	TRBV5-1	TRBJ1-4	CASSSGSGATNEKLFF
13	TRBV12-3/TRBV12-4	TRBJ1-4	CASGRGFNEKLFF
15	TRBV6-5	TRBJ2-1	CASRSGTSFIHEQFF
14	TRBV28	TRBJ2-1	CASLTSGRSNEQFF
17	TRBV6-1	TRBJ1-5	CASSHSKQGFFNQPQHF
15	TRBV10-3	TRBJ1-1	CAISDRGTPNTEAFF
14	TRBV9	TRBJ2-1	CASSVRFSGDEQFF
15	TRBV5-1	TRBJ2-2	CASRRTVVDTGELFF
16	TRBV27	TRBJ2-6	CASSGSRDRVSRVLTF
14	TRBV7-9	TRBJ2-5	CASSRTGGRETQYF
14	TRBV27	TRBJ2-6	CASGVLAGANVLTF
13	TRBV28	TRBJ2-7	CASSLGQFYEQYF
13	TRBV12-3/TRBV12-4	TRBJ2-1	CASSPGSLGEGFF
14	TRBV6-2/TRBV6-3	TRBJ2-1	CASSPTTRNNEQFF
14	TRBV20-1	TRBJ2-3	CSARAGTSGDTQYF
15	TRBV21-1	TRBJ2-5	CASSTLTGAGETQYF
13	TRBV15	TRBJ2-1	CATSGRAYNEQFF
14	TRBV28	TRBJ2-5	CASTPPDRRQTQYF
19	TRBV7-7	TRBJ2-5	CASSPSGTGAYPSQETQYF